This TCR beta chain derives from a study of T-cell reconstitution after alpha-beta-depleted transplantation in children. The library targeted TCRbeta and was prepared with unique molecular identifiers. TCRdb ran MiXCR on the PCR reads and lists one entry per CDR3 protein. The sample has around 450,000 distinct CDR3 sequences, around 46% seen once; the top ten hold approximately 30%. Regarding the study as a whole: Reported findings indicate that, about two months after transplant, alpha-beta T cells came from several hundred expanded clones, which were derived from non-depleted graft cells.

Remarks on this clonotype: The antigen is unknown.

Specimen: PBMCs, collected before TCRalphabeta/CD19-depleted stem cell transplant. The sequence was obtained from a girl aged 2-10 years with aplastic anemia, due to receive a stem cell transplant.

CDR3 amino acids: CASSPSGGRGADTQYF. For the CDR3, the DNA is TGTGCCAGCAGTCCCAGTGGGGGGAGAGGGGCAGATACGCAGTATTTT. This chain connects TRBV28 to TRBJ2-3, with a possible D match to TRBD2 (6 bases). Germline-derived CDR1 and CDR2 are MDHEN and SYDVKM. The CDR3 consists of 16 residues. Between the trimmed V and J ends, which lost 5 bases and 4 bases, there was a span of 19 bases.